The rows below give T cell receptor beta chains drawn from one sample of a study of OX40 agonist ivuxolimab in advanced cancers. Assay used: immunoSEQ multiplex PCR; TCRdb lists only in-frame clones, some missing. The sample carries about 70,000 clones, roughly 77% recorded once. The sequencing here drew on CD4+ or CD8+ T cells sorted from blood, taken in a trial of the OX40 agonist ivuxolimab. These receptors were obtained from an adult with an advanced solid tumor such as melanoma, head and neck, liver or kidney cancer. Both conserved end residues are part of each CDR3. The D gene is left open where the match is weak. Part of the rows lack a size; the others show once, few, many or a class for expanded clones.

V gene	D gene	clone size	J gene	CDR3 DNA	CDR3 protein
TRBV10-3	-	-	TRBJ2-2	TGTGCCATCAGTGATGGCCTTAACACCGGGGAGCTGTTTTTT	CAISDGLNTGELFF
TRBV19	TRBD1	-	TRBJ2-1	TGTGCCAGTAGTATTTGGGGACAGGGTAATGAGCAGTTCTTC	CASSIWGQGNEQFF
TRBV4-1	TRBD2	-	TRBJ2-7	TGCGCCGGCAGCCAAAAACTCACTAGCGGGTCCGCCTACGAGCAGTACTTC	CAGSQKLTSGSAYEQYF
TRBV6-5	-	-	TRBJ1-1	TGTGCCAGCAGTATACAGGGAGGGGACACTGAAGCTTTCTTT	CASSIQGGDTEAFF
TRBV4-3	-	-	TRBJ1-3	TGCGCCAGCAGCCAAGATATCAGCTCTGGAAACACCATATATTTT	CASSQDISSGNTIYF
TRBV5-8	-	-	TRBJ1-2	TGTGCCAGCAGAAGTGGGAGCCCTAACTATGGCTACACCTTC	CASRSGSPNYGYTF
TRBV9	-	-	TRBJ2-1	TGTGCCAGCAGCGTAGTTGTTTCCGGGAATGAGCAGTTCTTC	CASSVVVSGNEQFF
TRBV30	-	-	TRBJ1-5	TGTGCCTGGAGTGTACGTGGGGGGTGGGATCAGCCCCAGCATTTT	CAWSVRGGWDQPQHF
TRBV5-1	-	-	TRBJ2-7	TGCGCCAGCAGCTTGGAAACCGTCTCCTACGAGCAGTACTTC	CASSLETVSYEQYF
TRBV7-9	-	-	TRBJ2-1	TGTGCCAGCAGCTCGCCCGGGGGCGTATACAGTGAGCAGTTCTTC	CASSSPGGVYSEQFF
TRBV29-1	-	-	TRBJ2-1	TGCAGCGTTGAAGCCCCGGGTTTGAGGAATGAGCAGTTCTTC	CSVEAPGLRNEQFF
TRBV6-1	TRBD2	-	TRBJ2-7	TGTGCCAGCAGTCGTAGCGGGGGAACGTACGAGCAGTACTTC	CASSRSGGTYEQYF
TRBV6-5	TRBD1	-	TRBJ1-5	TGTGCCAGCACTCTGACAGGGGGAGGCAATCAGCCCCAGCATTTT	CASTLTGGGNQPQHF
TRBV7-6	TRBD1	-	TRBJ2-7	TGTGCCAGCAGCCTCAGGGGGCGGACCTCCTCCTACGAGCAGTACTTC	CASSLRGRTSSYEQYF
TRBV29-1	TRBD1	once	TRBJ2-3	TGCAGCCAATCCCGGGGGACAGGGGGCCCAGATACGCAGTATTTT	CSQSRGTGGPDTQYF
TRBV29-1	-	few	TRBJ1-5	TGCAGCGTTGGACAGAGCGATCAGCCCCAGCATTTT	CSVGQSDQPQHF
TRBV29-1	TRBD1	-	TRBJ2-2	TGCAGCGTCGCCGGGACAGGGGCCCGCAGGGACACCGGGGAGCTGTTTTTT	CSVAGTGARRDTGELFF
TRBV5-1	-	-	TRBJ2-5	TGCGCCAGCAGCTTGATGGGGGGCGAAGAGACCCAGTACTTC	CASSLMGGEETQYF
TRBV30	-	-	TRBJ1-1	TGTGCCTGGAGTTTGGGCGCAGAAGCTTTCTTT	CAWSLGAEAFF
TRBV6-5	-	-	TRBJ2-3	TGTGCCAGCACTATCCCCCGCACAGATACGCAGTATTTT	CASTIPRTDTQYF
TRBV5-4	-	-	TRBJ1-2	TGTGCCAGCAGCTTAGTCTCAAGAGACGAATCTAACTATGGCTACACCTTC	CASSLVSRDESNYGYTF
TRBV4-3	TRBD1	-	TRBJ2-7	TGCGCCAGCAGCCAAGGAATCGGCAGGGGGCTGGAGCAGTACTTC	CASSQGIGRGLEQYF
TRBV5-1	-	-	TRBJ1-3	TGCGCCAGCAGGGCAGACTCTGGAAACACCATATATTTT	CASRADSGNTIYF
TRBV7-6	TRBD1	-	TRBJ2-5	TGTGCCAGCAGCTTGACAGGGGGGACACAAGAGACCCAGTACTTC	CASSLTGGTQETQYF
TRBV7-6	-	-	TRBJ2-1	TGTGCCAGCAGCATAAGCGAATGGCAGTTCTTC	CASSISEWQFF
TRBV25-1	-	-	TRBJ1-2	TGTGCCAGCAGTGGCATTACGGACAGCTATGGCTACACCTTC	CASSGITDSYGYTF
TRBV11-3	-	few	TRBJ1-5	TGTGCCAGCAGACGAGACTGGGAGGGTCAGCCCCAGCATTTT	CASRRDWEGQPQHF
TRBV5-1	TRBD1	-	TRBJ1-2	TGCGCCAGCAGCCAAACCGGGACAGGGTTGACCTATGGCTACACCTTC	CASSQTGTGLTYGYTF
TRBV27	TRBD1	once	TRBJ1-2	TGTGCCAGCAGTAAAGGGACAGGGGGCGCAGGCTATGGCTACACCTTC	CASSKGTGGAGYGYTF
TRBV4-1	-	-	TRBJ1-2	TGCGCCAGCAGCCAAGAGCCCTTACAGTCTGGCTACACCTTC	CASSQEPLQSGYTF
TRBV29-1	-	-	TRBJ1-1	TGCAGCGTTGATCTGGGGAGGTCTGAAGCTTTCTTT	CSVDLGRSEAFF
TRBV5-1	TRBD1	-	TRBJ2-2	TGCGCCAGCATCGGACAGGGCTACACCGGGGAGCTGTTTTTT	CASIGQGYTGELFF
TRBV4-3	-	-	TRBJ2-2	TGCGCCAGCAGCCAAGATCTGAGTATAGCAGCGCGCACCGGGGAGCTGTTTTTT	CASSQDLSIAARTGELFF
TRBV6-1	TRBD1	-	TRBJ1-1	TGTGCCAGCAGTGAAACGGGGACAGGTGAAGCTTTCTTT	CASSETGTGEAFF